The clone carrying this TCR beta chain showed up just a few times. Its cognate antigen is unknown. This entry comes from a study of shared clonotypes between healthy human individuals. CDR3 size: 15 residues. Germline values: CDR1 MRHNA, CDR2 SNTAGT. V lost 5 bases to trimming and J lost 0 bases; unmatched junction nucleotides: 2. The assay used deep level. The assay was immunoSEQ multiplex PCR, and TCRdb's table has in-frame clones only and misses some. Altogether approximately 250,000 clones are present, approximately 65% being singletons, with the ten largest covering around 10%. Study observations and caveats: A generally larger estimated richness was seen in naive subsets than in memory subsets. The generation probabilities recorded for non-shared clonotypes fell below those of clonotypes shared by all four donors.

Specimen: memory CD4+ T cells sorted from blood. The subset: CD45RA-negative fraction. V usage is TRBV6-4 and J usage is TRBJ2-3; 10 nucleotides align to TRBD2. This clonotype originated in a man aged 25 to 40 in good health. This CDR3 reads CASSKTSGSTDTQYF. The CDR3, as DNA: TGTGCCAGCAGTAAGACTAGCGGGAGCACAGATACGCAGTATTTT.